The 32 T cell receptor beta chains listed next were all sequenced from one sample in a study of T cell repertoires in cytomegalovirus infection. TCRdb re-called the reads through MiXCR, storing one row per CDR3 protein. The sample comprises about 490,000 distinct CDR3 sequences, 16% of which are singletons, and roughly a quarter rests with the top ten. The source material was CD8+ T cells from PBMCs. Receptor source: a human donor in good health (CMV status not recorded). Some clones in this sample may be carry-over from other donors' samples.

To note about this clonotype: This CDR3 fails to terminate in the conserved phenylalanine or tryptophan, so it likely reflects a read error. The chain recombines TRBV9 with TRBJ1-1; no clear D gene. The CDR3 runs to 12 residues. Trimming removed 0 bases at V and 8 bases at J, with 8 bases between. Germline CDR1 SGDLS, CDR2 YYNGEE. CDR3 in amino acids: CASSVGETEAFY. The CDR3 DNA is TGTGCCAGCAGCGTAGGGGAGACCGAAGCTTTCTAT.

This clonotype was picked up many times. The genes are TRBV28 and TRBJ1-5; D is unclear. The CDR3 is 16 residues long. V gave up 2 bases and J gave up 5 bases, with 16 bases separating them. Per the germline V gene, CDR1 is MDHEN and CDR2 is SYDVKM. The CDR3 protein is CASSLLDRIFDQPQHF. CDR3 bases: TGTGCCAGCAGTTTACTGGACCGAATATTTGATCAGCCCCAGCATTTT.

This clonotype was found many times. The chain employs TRBV7-9 and TRBJ2-1, with D perhaps TRBD2 (5 bases). Trimming cost V 5 bases and J 10 bases, with 30 bases left between them. Germline V lookup: CDR1 SEHNR, CDR2 FQNEAQ (reference sequence). This CDR3 has 18 residues. CDR3 nucleotide sequence: TGTGCCAGCAGCGCGCCCCCCAGACCGGGAAAAGGTCGCTCGGAGCAGTTCTTC. It yields the protein CASSAPPRPGKGRSEQFF.

This clonotype was observed at least ten times. The chain joins TRBV7-9 to TRBJ2-3; D is uncertain. Per the germline V gene, CDR1 is SEHNR and CDR2 is FQNEAQ (reference sequence). Trimming removed 2 bases from V and 0 bases from J, with 9 bases in between. CDR3 length: 15 residues. This CDR3 is CASSLPRTSTDTQYF. Here the CDR3 DNA reads TGTGCCAGCAGCTTACCTCGGACGAGCACAGATACGCAGTATTTT. Full variable domain (missing parts from reference TRBV7-9 and TRBJ2-3): DTGVSQNPRHKITKRGQNVTFRCDPISEHNRLYWYRQTLGQGPEFLTYFQNEAQLEKSRLLSDRFSAERPKGSFSTLEIQRTEQGDSAMYLCASSLPRTSTDTQYFGPGTRLTVL.

This clonotype occurred many times. The V call is TRBV7-9, the J call TRBJ2-2, with 9 nucleotides matching TRBD2. CDR3 size: 17 residues. CDR1 is SEHNR, CDR2 FQNEAQ, per germline (reference sequence). The ends lost 4 bases at V and 5 bases at J; junction bases unmatched: 11. Written as DNA, the CDR3 is TGTGCCAGCAGCTCCGAGGCGGGACTAGCTGCGACCGGGGAGCTGTTTTTT. The encoded protein is CASSSEAGLAATGELFF.

A few counts support this clonotype. CDR3 coding DNA: TGTGCCAGCAGCTTGGAGCGGGAGGGCCGGAATGAGCAGTTCTTC. This translates into CASSLEREGRNEQFF. This rearrangement joins TRBV5-4 to TRBJ2-1, with TRBD2 matching over 10 bases. Germline V lookup: CDR1 SGHNT, CDR2 YYREEE (reference sequence). The V segment lost 0 bases and the J segment 7 bases; nucleotides outside the gene matches: 4. The CDR3 extends over 15 amino acids.

This clonotype occurred many times. The rearrangement joins TRBV7-9 to TRBJ1-1, with a weak D call TRBD1 (5 bases). There are 15 residues in the CDR3. The V gene lost 2 bases and the J gene lost 2 bases, with 12 bases spanning the gap. Germline V gives CDR1 SEHNR, CDR2 FQNEAQ (reference sequence). CDR3 amino acids: CASSLRSRVNTEAFF. The CDR3 DNA reads as TGTGCCAGCAGCTTACGATCCAGGGTTAACACTGAAGCTTTCTTT.

This clonotype has at least ten counts. The chain is built from TRBV7-3 and TRBJ2-3, with D tentatively TRBD2 (6 bases). Germline-derived CDR1 and CDR2 are SGHTA and FQGTGA. Trimming took 1 base from V and 4 from J, leaving 9 bases between them. The CDR3 runs 14 residues. The CDR3 here is CASSLNGSPDTQYF. DNA for the CDR3: TGTGCCAGCAGCTTAAACGGGAGCCCAGATACGCAGTATTTT. Looking up the rest from reference TRBV7-3 and TRBJ2-3 gives the full variable domain: GAGVSQTPSNKVTEKGKYVELRCDPISGHTALYWYRQSLGQGPEFLIYFQGTGAADDSGLPNDRFFAVRPEGSVSTLKIQRTERGDSAVYLCASSLNGSPDTQYFGPGTRLTVL.

This clonotype was seen many times. The gene calls are TRBV7-9 and TRBJ2-1; D tentatively reads TRBD1 or TRBD2 (6 bases each). The CDR3 covers 16 residues. The V end was cut by 2 bases, the J end by 10 bases, with 21 bases between. Germline CDR1 is SEHNR and CDR2 is FQNEAQ (reference sequence). The CDR3 loop reads CASSLRGVGPRREQFF. The CDR3 coding sequence is TGTGCCAGCAGCTTAAGGGGGGTCGGGCCCCGGAGGGAGCAGTTCTTC. Looking up the rest from reference TRBV7-9 and TRBJ2-1 gives the full variable domain: DTGVSQNPRHKITKRGQNVTFRCDPISEHNRLYWYRQTLGQGPEFLTYFQNEAQLEKSRLLSDRFSAERPKGSFSTLEIQRTEQGDSAMYLCASSLRGVGPRREQFFGPGTRLTVL.

Many counts were recorded for this clonotype. This chain joins TRBV27 and TRBJ1-2; TRBD1 is a possible D gene (6 bases). Germline CDR1 reads MNHEY; CDR2 reads SMNVEV (reference sequence). This CDR3 region has 15 residues. The germline V and J ends were trimmed by 5 bases and 5 bases, with 18 bases remaining between them. The CDR3 nucleotides are TGTGCCAGCAGTACCTCCCGGGGGCTGCGGTATGGCTACACCTTC. Protein sequence: CASSTSRGLRYGYTF.

This clonotype showed up many times. The chain employs TRBV12-3 or TRBV12-4 and TRBJ1-1, with 7 bases fitting TRBD1. The CDR3 is 11 residues long. V trimming: 9 bases; J trimming: 7 bases; junction bases outside the gene matches: 5. The CDR3 nucleotides read TGTGCCAGGACAGGGACGATTGAAGCTTTCTTT. Amino acids: CARTGTIEAFF.

V gene TRBV4-2 combines with J gene TRBJ2-7, with 9 nucleotides matching TRBD1. Germline assignment: CDR1 LGHNA and CDR2 YNFKEQ. V trimming: 0 bases; J trimming: 5 bases; junction bases outside the gene matches: 17. The CDR3 sequence is 19 residues long. CDR3 nucleotides: TGTGCCAGCAGCCAAGATTCCCCTACATTGGGGACAGGGTTCAACGAGCAGTACTTC. As protein: CASSQDSPTLGTGFNEQYF.

The chain uses TRBV6-5 and TRBJ2-1; TRBD1 aligns across 9 bases. Germline V gene lookup returns CDR1 MNHEY and CDR2 SVGAGI. There are 14 residues in the CDR3. V dropped 2 bases and J dropped 7; count of bases not matched to a gene: 3. Here the CDR3 reads CASSYRDRVNEQFF. The CDR3 DNA is TGTGCCAGCAGTTACCGGGACAGGGTGAATGAGCAGTTCTTC.

V usage is TRBV5-1 and J usage is TRBJ2-7, with 11 bases that match TRBD2. Germline V gene data show CDR1 as SGHRS and CDR2 as YFSETQ. The CDR3 is 15 residues long. J lost 2 bases, V lost 4 bases, and 5 bases had no gene match. The CDR3 sequence is CASSPLTSGAYEQYF. DNA of the CDR3: TGCGCCAGCAGCCCTTTGACTAGCGGGGCCTACGAGCAGTACTTC.

This rearrangement joins TRBV6-5 to TRBJ1-1; D perhaps matches TRBD1 (5 bases). Trimming removed 2 bases at V and 11 bases at J, with 21 bases between. CDR3 size: 15 residues. Germline CDR1 MNHEY, CDR2 SVGAGI. The CDR3 spells CASSYREGMNTYAFF. The CDR3 region has the DNA TGTGCCAGCAGTTACCGCGAGGGGATGAACACTTATGCTTTCTTT.

This clonotype was observed a few times. The chain employs TRBV15 and TRBJ1-6; D is uncertain. The V gene lost 5 bases and the J gene lost 8 bases, with 16 bases spanning the gap. The CDR3 consists of 15 residues. Germline values: CDR1 LNHNV, CDR2 YYDKDF (reference sequence). For the CDR3, the DNA is TGTGCCACCAGCGGAGGCGAGGGCCGGGATTCACCCCTCCACTTT. Amino acid sequence: CATSGGEGRDSPLHF.

This clonotype showed up just a few times. V and J are TRBV20-1 and TRBJ2-1, with 12 bases fitting TRBD2. V dropped 2 bases and J dropped 7; count of bases not matched to a gene: 9. This CDR3 spans 16 amino acids. Looked up from germline, CDR1 is DFQATT and CDR2 is SNEGSKA (reference sequence). The CDR3 region is CSARLLAGGPRNEQFF. CDR3 sequence (DNA): TGCAGTGCTAGATTGCTAGCGGGAGGGCCAAGAAATGAGCAGTTCTTC.

This rearrangement joins TRBV28 to TRBJ1-1; 8 nucleotides line up with TRBD1. V was clipped by 4 bases and J by 2 bases; unmatched bases: 3. Germline CDR1 reads MDHEN; CDR2 reads SYDVKM. The CDR3 is 14 residues long. The CDR3 reads CASSSQGANTEAFF. The CDR3 DNA sequence: TGTGCCAGCAGTTCCCAGGGGGCTAACACTGAAGCTTTCTTT.

This clonotype was found many times. The chain carries TRBV10-3 and TRBJ1-1; 8 nucleotides match TRBD1. There are 12 residues in the CDR3. Trimming took 6 bases from V and 5 from J; bases not matched to a gene: 2. The germline CDR1 and CDR2 sequences are ENHRY and SYGVKD. For the CDR3, the DNA is TGTGCCATCAGAGACAGGGGTACTGAAGCTTTCTTT. Translated: CAIRDRGTEAFF.

About this clonotype itself: It is likely a read error, because the conserved phenylalanine at the end of the CDR3 is missing. Here the CDR3 DNA reads TGTGCCAGCAGTTACCGGGGGACCCAGTACTTA. It is translated as CASSYRGTQYL. V and J are TRBV6-8 and TRBJ2-5; D possibly corresponds to TRBD2 (5 bases). The V gene lost 2 bases and the J gene lost 7 bases, with 5 bases spanning the gap. CDR1 and CDR2 from the germline V gene are MNHGY and SAAAGT. This CDR3 contains 11 residues.

Many counts were recorded for this clonotype. V is TRBV27 and J is TRBJ2-5; tentatively, D is TRBD1 (6 bases). Germline V gene data show CDR1 as MNHEY and CDR2 as SMNVEV (reference sequence). Trimming stripped 5 bases from V and 3 bases from J, with 16 bases between. The CDR3 consists of 15 residues. The chain's CDR3 is CASSPLRDMEETQYF. CDR3 nucleotides: TGTGCCAGCAGTCCGCTCCGGGACATGGAAGAGACCCAGTACTTC.

This clonotype occurred many times. The V and J genes are TRBV6-1 and TRBJ2-1, with 7 bases lining up with TRBD1. Germline trimming cut 6 bases from V and 13 bases from J; bases unmatched to any gene: 18. The CDR3 is made up of 15 amino acids. Germline V gene data show CDR1 as MNHNS and CDR2 as SASEGT. CDR3 nucleotide sequence: TGTGCCAGCAGCGCCGGGACAGCGACCGGAACCGTCCAGTTCTTC. Its protein is CASSAGTATGTVQFF.

This clonotype came up many times. The chain is built from TRBV7-6 and TRBJ1-1; no clear D gene. The CDR3 extends over 16 amino acids. Germline CDR1 is SGHVS and CDR2 is FNYEAQ. V was clipped by 1 base and J by 4 bases, with 16 bases between them. The DNA for the CDR3 is TGTGCCAGCAGCTTAGATAGGTCCCGGGCGTCCACTGAAGCTTTCTTT. This encodes CASSLDRSRASTEAFF.

This clonotype occurred many times. The chain has TRBV27 and TRBJ1-5, with TRBD1 as a possible D gene (6 bases). In germline, CDR1 is MNHEY, CDR2 SMNVEV (reference sequence). V was shortened by 5 bases and J by 7 bases, with 15 bases between the two germline ends. This CDR3 is built from 14 residues. CDR3 sequence reads: CASSHQGMGQPQHF. The CDR3 DNA is TGTGCCAGCAGTCACCAGGGGATGGGGCAGCCCCAGCATTTT.

This clonotype was seen more than once but under ten times. The chain has TRBV10-3 and TRBJ1-1; TRBD1 aligns across 11 bases. The CDR3 runs 16 residues. The germline CDR1 and CDR2 sequences are ENHRY and SYGVKD. Germline trimming cut 0 bases from V and 5 bases from J; bases unmatched to any gene: 5. Here the CDR3 reads CAISESGQGAWTEAFF. The CDR3 bases are TGTGCCATCAGTGAGTCTGGACAGGGGGCTTGGACTGAAGCTTTCTTT.

Ten or more counts support this clonotype. V usage is TRBV11-2 and J usage is TRBJ2-5; TRBD1 matches 9 bases. The CDR3 is 14 residues long. CDR1 and CDR2 from the germline V gene are SGHAT and FQNNGV. Trimming removed 3 bases from V and 5 bases from J; junction bases left unmatched: 4. CDR3 sequence: CASSFRTGEETQYF. For the CDR3, the DNA is TGTGCCAGCAGCTTCCGGACAGGGGAGGAGACCCAGTACTTC.

This clonotype occurred many times. This chain connects TRBV12-3 or TRBV12-4 to TRBJ1-1; no reliable D call. The CDR3 extends over 12 amino acids. Trimming pared 7 bases from V and 6 bases from J, leaving 12 bases between. In nucleotides, the CDR3 is TGTGCCAGCACCCTGGGCCAACCTGAAGCTTTCTTT. Translating gives CASTLGQPEAFF.

At least ten counts were recorded for this clonotype. V usage is TRBV4-1 and J usage is TRBJ2-4; maybe TRBD2 (5 bases). Germline V CDR1 and CDR2: MGHRA, YSYEKL. V was shortened by 0 bases and J by 0 bases, with 18 bases between the two germline ends. This CDR3 has 19 residues. The chain's CDR3 is CASSQDPEAEGLAKNIQYF. The DNA for the CDR3 is TGCGCCAGCAGCCAAGACCCGGAGGCAGAGGGCTTAGCCAAAAACATTCAGTACTTC.

The chain couples TRBV28 to TRBJ2-1; 9 nucleotides agree with TRBD2. The CDR3 loop spans 15 amino acids. Germline trimming cut 5 bases from V and 8 bases from J; bases unmatched to any gene: 10. Germline V gene lookup returns CDR1 MDHEN and CDR2 SYDVKM. Here the CDR3 reads CASSLMGLAADEQFF. CDR3 nucleotide sequence: TGTGCCAGCAGTCTTATGGGACTAGCCGCCGATGAGCAGTTCTTC.

This clonotype was seen repeatedly, ten times or more. V and J are TRBV4-2 and TRBJ2-5; D is possibly TRBD2 (5 bases). This CDR3 is built from 15 residues. CDR1 and CDR2 from the germline V gene are LGHNA and YNFKEQ. V lost 0 bases and J lost 2, with 10 bases in between. CDR3 loop: CASSQDHGEQETQYF. The CDR3 bases are TGTGCCAGCAGCCAAGATCACGGGGAACAAGAGACCCAGTACTTC.

With regard to this clonotype: This could be a read error, since a much larger clone is one nucleotide away. This rearrangement joins TRBV12-5 to TRBJ2-7, with D possibly TRBD1 on 6 matching bases. Germline CDR1 is LGHNT and CDR2 is FRNRAP. This CDR3 spans 14 amino acids. In nucleotides, the CDR3 is TGTGCTAGTGGTTTGGTACTGGACAGCTACGTGCAGTACTTC. It is translated as CASGLVLDSYVQYF.

This clonotype was counted many times. The chain couples TRBV7-7 to TRBJ2-7; 8 bases agree with TRBD1. CDR1 and CDR2 from the germline V gene are SSHAT and FNYEAQ (reference sequence). V lost 7 bases, J lost 1 base, and 18 bases stayed unmatched. This CDR3 region has 18 residues. The CDR3 DNA sequence: TGTGCCAGCACCTACTCTCCCCTGACAGGGGACAGGTCCTACGAGCAGTACTTC. It codes for CASTYSPLTGDRSYEQYF.